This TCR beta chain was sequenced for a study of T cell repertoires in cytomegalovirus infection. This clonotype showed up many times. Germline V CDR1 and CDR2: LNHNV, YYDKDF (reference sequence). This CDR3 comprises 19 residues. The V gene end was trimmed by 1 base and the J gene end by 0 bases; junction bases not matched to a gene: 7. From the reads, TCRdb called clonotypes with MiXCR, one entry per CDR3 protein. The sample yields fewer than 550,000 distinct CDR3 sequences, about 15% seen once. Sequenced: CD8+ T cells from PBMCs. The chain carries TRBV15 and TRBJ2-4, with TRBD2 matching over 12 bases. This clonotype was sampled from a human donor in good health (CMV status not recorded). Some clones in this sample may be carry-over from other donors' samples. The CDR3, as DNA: TGTGCCACCAGCAGAGTGGGACTAGCGGGTACCCTAGCCAAAAACATTCAGTACTTC. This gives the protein CATSRVGLAGTLAKNIQYF.